Sequencing of this T cell receptor (beta chain) was carried out in a study of blood T cell repertoires in COVID-19. In the study's own analysis: Researchers report that nucleated cell counts were estimated from reference gene primer amplification. The table came from immunoSEQ multiplex PCR; TCRdb's copy has only in-frame clones and leaves some out. V and J calls and clone size come straight from that table; D and trimming were deduced from the DNA. The data hold roughly 150,000 clones, with roughly 74% observed a single time. Germline lookup yields CDR1 LGHDT and CDR2 YNNKEL (reference sequence). V trimming: 1 base; J trimming: 5 bases; junction bases outside the gene matches: 11. The CDR3 has 17 residues.

This sequence joins TRBV3-1 (or the pseudogene TRBV3-2) and TRBJ2-1; 7 nucleotides agree with TRBD2. This clonotype originated in a woman at least 80 years old with acute or convalescent COVID-19. Source material: peripheral blood. The CDR3 region has the DNA TGTGCCAGCAGCCAAGTTTGGGATGGGAGGGCCCACAATGAGCAGTTCTTC. The encoded protein is CASSQVWDGRAHNEQFF.